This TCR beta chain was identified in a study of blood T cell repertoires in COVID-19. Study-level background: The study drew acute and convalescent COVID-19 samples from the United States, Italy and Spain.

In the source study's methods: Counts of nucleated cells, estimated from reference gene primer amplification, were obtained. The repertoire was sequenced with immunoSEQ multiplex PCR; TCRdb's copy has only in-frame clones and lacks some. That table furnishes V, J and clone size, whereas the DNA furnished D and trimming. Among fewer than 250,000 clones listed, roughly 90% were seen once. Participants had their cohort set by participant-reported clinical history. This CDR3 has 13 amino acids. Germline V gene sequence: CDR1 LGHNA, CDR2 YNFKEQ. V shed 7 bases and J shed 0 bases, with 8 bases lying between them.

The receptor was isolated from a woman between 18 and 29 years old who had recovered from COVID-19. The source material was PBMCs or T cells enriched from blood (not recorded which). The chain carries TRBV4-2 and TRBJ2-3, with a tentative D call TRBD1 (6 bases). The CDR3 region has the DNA TGTGCCAGCAAAACAGGGAGCACAGATACGCAGTATTTT. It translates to CASKTGSTDTQYF.